Following are 16 T cell receptor beta chains from one sample sequenced in a study of blood T cells in healthy people across ages. A second PCR of about 6 to 11 cycles used a sample-barcoded 5' primer and a J-beta primer mix. TCRdb recomputed calls from the 5' RACE reads with MiXCR, one row per CDR3 protein. The sample consists of about 1.8 million distinct CDR3 sequences, about 50% of them appearing once. The sample comprised blood. These receptor sequences come from a woman aged 40 to 50 in good health.

DNA for the CDR3: TGTGCCAGCTCACCACCTGGGGACAGGTACGAGCAGTACTTC. Protein: CASSPPGDRYEQYF. The rearrangement uses TRBV18 and TRBJ2-5; 8 nucleotides align to TRBD1. The better agreement between TRBJ2-7 and the DNA end casts doubt on the J call. There are 14 residues in the CDR3. The V gene's germline CDR1 is KGHSH and CDR2 LQKENI.

This clonotype turned up a few times. The chain employs TRBV7-2 and TRBJ2-4; D gene uncertain. The CDR3 totals 16 residues. Germline V lookup: CDR1 SGHTA, CDR2 FQGNSA. Trimming left V 4 bases short and J 0 bases short, with 13 bases between. This CDR3 reads CASSSIRLVAKNIQYF. The CDR3 DNA sequence: TGTGCCAGCAGCTCCATACGCCTGGTAGCCAAAAACATTCAGTACTTC.

This clonotype was picked up a small number of times. The chain couples TRBV29-1 to TRBJ1-2; D might be TRBD1 (5 bases). Germline loops: CDR1 SQVTM, CDR2 ANQGSEA. The CDR3 is 12 residues long. Trimming cost V 5 bases and J 4 bases, with 11 bases left between them. The DNA of the CDR3 is TGCAGCGTTCGGGACGACAGCTATGGCTACACCTTC. This encodes CSVRDDSYGYTF. Based on the CDR3 plus reference TRBV29-1 and TRBJ1-2, the full variable domain is SAVISQKPSRDICQRGTSLTIQCQVDSQVTMMFWYRQQPGQSLTLIATANQGSEATYESGFVIDKFPISRPNLTFSTLTVSNMSPEDSSIYLCSVRDDSYGYTFGSGTRLTVV.

The sample holds a few counts of this clonotype. This rearrangement joins TRBV7-2 to TRBJ2-5; TRBD2 matches at 11 bases. The J call may be in error: the DNA end matches TRBJ2-7 better. The CDR3 length is 17 residues. Per the germline V gene, CDR1 is SGHTA and CDR2 is FQGNSA. The CDR3 sequence: CASSLRLAGGHKYEQYF. The CDR3 DNA is TGTGCCAGCAGCCTGCGGCTAGCGGGGGGACACAAGTACGAGCAGTACTTC.

The chain combines TRBV6-5 with TRBJ2-7; D possibly corresponds to TRBD1 (5 bases). There are 13 residues in the CDR3. Per the germline V gene, CDR1 is MNHEY and CDR2 is SVGAGI. The V end lost 6 bases, the J end lost 4 bases, and 13 bases lay between the germline ends. This CDR3 reads CASRPGSIYEQYF. CDR3 in DNA: TGTGCCAGCAGGCCAGGGTCCATATACGAGCAGTACTTC.

This chain connects TRBV4-2 to TRBJ2-7; 7 nucleotides agree with TRBD1. Germline trimming cut 0 bases from V and 3 bases from J; bases unmatched to any gene: 5. Germline-derived CDR1 and CDR2 are LGHNA and YNFKEQ. This CDR3 contains 15 residues. CDR3 sequence (DNA): TGTGCCAGCAGCCAAGAAGGGGGACAGATCTACGAGCAGTACTTC. This sequence encodes CASSQEGGQIYEQYF.

This clonotype has just a few counts. The chain joins TRBV4-3 to TRBJ2-7, with 9 nucleotides matching TRBD1. The CDR3 contains 15 residues. V was clipped by 3 bases and J by 6 bases; unmatched bases: 9. Germline loops: CDR1 LGHNA, CDR2 YSLEER. The CDR3 protein is CASSQGRDRESEQYF. The CDR3 DNA is TGCGCCAGCAGCCAGGGGAGGGACAGGGAATCCGAGCAGTACTTC.

This clonotype is a singleton in its sample. The chain carries TRBV28 and TRBJ2-7, with D perhaps TRBD1 (5 bases). Germline V gene sequence: CDR1 MDHEN, CDR2 SYDVKM. V lost 6 bases to trimming and J lost 2 bases, with 14 bases between them. There are 14 residues in the CDR3. This chain's CDR3 is CASRKQGLPYEQYF. For the CDR3, the DNA is TGTGCCAGCAGGAAGCAGGGTCTACCCTACGAGCAGTACTTC. The full variable domain, with the rest looked up from reference TRBV28 and TRBJ2-7, is DVKVTQSSRYLVKRTGEKVFLECVQDMDHENMFWYRQDPGLGLRLIYFSYDVKMKEKGDIPEGYSVSREKKERFSLILESASTNQTSMYLCASRKQGLPYEQYFGPGTRLTVT.

The chain has TRBV4-1 and TRBJ2-1; 7 nucleotides agree with TRBD1. V lost 0 bases, J lost 6 bases, and 8 bases stayed unmatched. This CDR3 has 16 residues. Germline values: CDR1 MGHRA, CDR2 YSYEKL. The DNA of the CDR3 is TGCGCCAGCAGCCAAGAACCGGGACAGAGATTCAATGAGCAGTTCTTC. It translates to CASSQEPGQRFNEQFF.

This clonotype turned up a few times. CDR3 loop: CASSSTGSWVNIQYF. CDR3 nucleotide sequence: TGTGCCAGCAGTTCTACAGGGAGTTGGGTAAACATTCAGTACTTC. The V call is TRBV28, the J call TRBJ2-4; D is perhaps TRBD1 (6 bases). V lost 4 bases to trimming and J lost 6 bases, with 16 bases between them. CDR3 length: 15 residues. The germline CDR1 and CDR2 sequences are MDHEN and SYDVKM.

CDR3 coding DNA: TGTGCCAGCAGCTTAGCCCGGGACGGCTATTCACCCCTCCACTTT. Translated, it gives CASSLARDGYSPLHF. This chain uses TRBV7-2 with TRBJ1-6; D perhaps matches TRBD1 (5 bases). V lost 0 bases to trimming and J lost 8 bases, with 11 bases between them. Germline loops: CDR1 SGHTA, CDR2 FQGNSA. The CDR3 runs 15 residues.

As to this clonotype: Germline and junction disagree at one end, which may indicate a read error. The J gene is TRBJ1-2, the V gene TRBV27; D is unresolved. This CDR3 is 13 amino acids long. CDR1 MNHEY and CDR2 SMNVEV come from the germline V gene (reference sequence). The CDR3 sequence: CASSVSIGFGYTF. The CDR3 DNA reads as TGTGCCAGCAGTGTATCGATTGGGTTTGGCTACACCTTC.

The chain links TRBV4-3 to TRBJ2-3, with 11 bases matching TRBD1. The J segment lost 2 bases and the V segment lost 0 bases, leaving 16 bases of the junction unmatched. The CDR3 consists of 21 residues. Germline loops: CDR1 LGHNA, CDR2 YSLEER. The CDR3 DNA is TGCGCCAGCAGCCAAGACTACTGGACAGGGGGCGCTTCGGCCCTCACAGATACGCAGTATTTT. Amino acid sequence: CASSQDYWTGGASALTDTQYF.

The genes are TRBV7-6 and TRBJ2-3; 8 bases align to TRBD1. The germline gives CDR1 SGHVS, CDR2 FNYEAQ. The trim removed 2 bases at V and 5 bases at J, leaving 6 bases unmatched. This CDR3 has 15 amino acids. CDR3 in amino acids: CASSLYTGGLDTQYF. The CDR3 DNA is TGTGCCAGCAGCTTATATACAGGGGGGTTAGATACGCAGTATTTT.

This chain joins TRBV20-1 and TRBJ1-2, with D uncertain. The CDR3 consists of 14 residues. Germline V CDR1 and CDR2: DFQATT, SNEGSKA (reference sequence). V lost 6 bases to trimming and J lost 1 base, with 15 bases between them. Here the CDR3 reads CSATDPRINYGYTF. The CDR3 bases are TGCAGTGCCACGGACCCCAGGATTAACTATGGCTACACCTTC.

Comments on this clonotype: Germline and junction disagree at one end, which may indicate a read error. This chain uses TRBV6-6 with TRBJ1-1; D not resolved. The CDR3 sequence is 12 residues long. Germline V gene data show CDR1 as MNHNY and CDR2 as SVGAGI (reference sequence). The CDR3 bases are TGTGTCAGCAGTCGACTGGATGGGGTCGCTTTCTTT. This translates into CVSSRLDGVAFF.